The clone carrying this T cell receptor (beta chain) has only one observation. Repertoires were generated with immunoSEQ multiplex PCR, while TCRdb's copy carries only in-frame clones and drops some. The sample lists over 150,000 clones; 91% were seen once. The data originate from a study of blood T cell repertoires in COVID-19. Study-wide background: Spain, Italy and the United States supplied samples that represented acute and convalescent COVID-19.

The receptor comes from a man in his fifties or sixties with acute or convalescent COVID-19. Sequences were obtained from peripheral blood.

CDR3 in DNA: TGTGCCAGCTCACCATCGGGGCGGGAGGGATACAATGAGCAGTTCTTC. Translating gives CASSPSGREGYNEQFF. The chain combines TRBV18 with TRBJ2-1; 9 bases match TRBD2. This CDR3 is built from 16 residues. The germline gives CDR1 KGHSH, CDR2 LQKENI. With 2 bases clipped from V and 4 bases from J, the junction kept 6 bases outside the gene matches.